These 18 T cell receptor beta chains were all obtained from the same sample, sequenced in a study of T cells in localized non-small cell lung cancer. Method: immunoSEQ multiplex PCR; TCRdb's copy keeps in-frame clones and lacks some. Among 35,000 to 45,000 clones listed, roughly 82% were seen once. The sequencing used peripheral blood, collected before any cancer treatment. The receptors shown here come from a male donor at least 60 years old with stage III squamous cell lung carcinoma.

V and J are TRBV18 and TRBJ2-2; D may be TRBD1 or TRBD2 (5 bases each). From germline, CDR1 is KGHSH and CDR2 LQKENI. Trimming cost V 5 bases and J 0 bases, with 13 bases left between them. This CDR3 is 16 amino acids long. The CDR3 nucleotides read TGTGCCAGCTCATTGGCCGGGACGACGAACACCGGGGAGCTGTTTTTT. Protein: CASSLAGTTNTGELFF.

J is TRBJ2-1 and V is TRBV7-2, with D unclear. Between the trimmed V and J ends, which lost 5 bases and 4 bases, there was a span of 6 bases. This CDR3 is built from 12 residues. Germline CDR1 reads SGHTA; CDR2 reads FQGNSA. CDR3 DNA: TGTGCCAGCAGCGCCAGTTACAATGAGCAGTTCTTC. Translating gives CASSASYNEQFF.

The chain uses TRBV10-2 and TRBJ2-3, with D possibly TRBD2 on 5 matching bases. Deletions cut 6 bases from V and 3 bases from J, with 13 bases between. Germline V gene sequence: CDR1 WSHSY, CDR2 SAAADI. The CDR3 extends over 14 amino acids. CDR3 DNA: TGCGCCAGCAGCACCTCGGACTTAACAGATACGCAGTATTTT. Amino acid sequence: CASSTSDLTDTQYF.

The J gene is TRBJ1-1, the V gene TRBV29-1; TRBD1 matches 9 bases. This CDR3 is built from 15 residues. J gave up 2 bases and V 3 bases, and 7 bases lay outside the gene matches. Germline V lookup: CDR1 SQVTM, CDR2 ANQGSEA. The CDR3: CSVDDGTGLNTEAFF. The CDR3 DNA follows: TGCAGCGTTGATGATGGGACAGGGCTAAACACTGAAGCTTTCTTT. The full variable domain, rest sourced from reference TRBV29-1 and TRBJ1-1, is SAVISQKPSRDICQRGTSLTIQCQVDSQVTMMFWYRQQPGQSLTLIATANQGSEATYESGFVIDKFPISRPNLTFSTLTVSNMSPEDSSIYLCSVDDGTGLNTEAFFGQGTRLTVV.

The gene calls are TRBV18 and TRBJ2-7; D uncertain. Germline V gives CDR1 KGHSH, CDR2 LQKENI. The CDR3 runs to 12 residues. Trimming cost V 2 bases and J 2 bases, with 4 bases left between them. CDR3 sequence (DNA): TGTGCCAGCTCACCAGGGCCCTACGAGCAGTACTTC. As protein: CASSPGPYEQYF.

V gene TRBV30 combines with J gene TRBJ1-1; D perhaps matches TRBD1 (6 bases). The CDR3 runs to 13 residues. The germline V gene encodes CDR1 GTSNPN and CDR2 SVGIG (reference sequence). V lost 0 bases to trimming and J lost 5 bases, with 10 bases between them. The CDR3, as DNA: TGTGCCTGGAGTGTAGGGCAGGGGACTGAAGCTTTCTTT. This sequence encodes CAWSVGQGTEAFF.

The chain joins TRBV5-4 to TRBJ1-1, with D maybe TRBD1 (5 bases). CDR3 length equals 13 residues. CDR1 is SGHNT and CDR2 is YYREEE in the germline V gene (reference sequence). V dropped 0 bases and J dropped 4 bases, with 7 bases sitting between them. The CDR3 DNA sequence: TGTGCCAGCAGCTTGGGGGGGGGCACTGAAGCTTTCTTT. This translates into CASSLGGGTEAFF.

About this clone itself: At one end, the junction sequence differs from germline, possibly due to a read error. The chain combines TRBV30 with TRBJ2-1; 9 bases fit TRBD2. CDR3 length: 11 residues. CDR1 is GTSNPN and CDR2 is SVGIG in the germline V gene (reference sequence). CDR3 DNA: TGTGCCTGGAGTGATATGCGGGAGGGTGTCTTC. This codes for CAWSDMREGVF.

This rearrangement joins TRBV7-3 to TRBJ2-7; TRBD2 matches 8 bases. Germline V CDR1 and CDR2: SGHTA, FQGTGA. This CDR3 region has 15 residues. The junction had 9 bases not matched to a gene; V was cut back by 3 bases and J by 5 bases. The DNA for the CDR3 is TGTGCCAGCAGCTTTAGCGGGACTTTGTCTCACGAGCAGTACTTC. Amino acids: CASSFSGTLSHEQYF. Filled out from reference TRBV7-3 and TRBJ2-7, the complete variable domain reads GAGVSQTPSNKVTEKGKYVELRCDPISGHTALYWYRQSLGQGPEFLIYFQGTGAADDSGLPNDRFFAVRPEGSVSTLKIQRTERGDSAVYLCASSFSGTLSHEQYFGPGTRLTVT.

The chain carries TRBV5-8 and TRBJ2-1; 8 positions match TRBD1. The CDR3 spans 14 residues. After removal of 0 bases from V and 8 bases from J, the junction contained 4 bases not matched to a gene. Per the germline V gene, CDR1 is SGHTS and CDR2 is YDEGEE. This CDR3 is CASSLGQGADEQFF. For the CDR3, the DNA is TGTGCCAGCAGCTTGGGGCAGGGGGCGGATGAGCAGTTCTTC.

DNA of the CDR3: TGCGCCAGCAGCTTGGACGGACGGGGGGATTCACCCCTCCACTTT. Protein sequence: CASSLDGRGDSPLHF. The chain has TRBV5-1 and TRBJ1-6; weak D call: TRBD1 (5 bases). Germline CDR1 reads SGHRS; CDR2 reads YFSETQ. The CDR3 consists of 15 residues. Trimming took 0 bases from V and 8 from J, leaving 12 bases between them. Based on the CDR3 plus reference TRBV5-1 and TRBJ1-6, the full variable domain is KAGVTQTPRYLIKTRGQQVTLSCSPISGHRSVSWYQQTPGQGLQFLFEYFSETQRNKGNFPGRFSGRQFSNSRSEMNVSTLELGDSALYLCASSLDGRGDSPLHFGNGTRLTVT.

V usage is TRBV30 and J usage is TRBJ1-1, with a tentative D call TRBD1 (5 bases). Deletions cut 4 bases from V and 6 bases from J, with 15 bases between. The CDR3 is 13 residues long. Germline CDR1 reads GTSNPN; CDR2 reads SVGIG (reference sequence). CDR3 coding DNA: TGTGCCTGGACCATGGGGGTTGGGGCTGAAGCTTTCTTT. It encodes CAWTMGVGAEAFF.

The chain combines TRBV5-1 with TRBJ1-2; D is perhaps TRBD1 (5 bases). Looked up from germline, CDR1 is SGHRS and CDR2 is YFSETQ. The CDR3 runs 12 residues. Trimming shortened V by 0 bases and J by 8 bases, and 8 bases separated the two germline ends. The CDR3 sequence: CASSLEGSGYTF. The DNA for the CDR3 is TGCGCCAGCAGCTTGGAGGGGTCCGGCTACACCTTC.

The chain links TRBV10-1 to TRBJ2-3; D possibly corresponds to TRBD1 (7 bases). Per germline, CDR1 WNHNN and CDR2 SYGVQD (reference sequence). CDR3 length equals 17 residues. V lost 8 bases and J lost 0, with 21 bases in between. The CDR3: CASSTVAEGASTDTQYF. In DNA form, the CDR3 reads TGCGCCAGCTCGACCGTAGCGGAGGGGGCTAGCACAGATACGCAGTATTTT.

This chain joins TRBV4-2 and TRBJ2-7, with TRBD2 as a possible D gene (5 bases). The CDR3 spans 11 residues. Trimming took off 7 bases at V and 4 bases at J, with 8 bases between the two ends. CDR1 LGHNA and CDR2 YNFKEQ come from the germline V gene. As DNA, the CDR3 is TGTGCCAGCAATGGCGGGTACGAGCAGTACTTC. The encoded protein is CASNGGYEQYF.

This chain joins TRBV2 and TRBJ2-2; no clear D. Germline V gene lookup returns CDR1 SNHLY and CDR2 FYNNEI. The CDR3 covers 12 residues. Trimming removed 4 bases at V and 7 bases at J, with 7 bases between. CDR3 coding DNA: TGTGCCAGCAGTGCTTTGGTCGGGGAGCTGTTTTTT. Protein: CASSALVGELFF.

This chain joins TRBV19 and TRBJ1-2, with 9 bases matching TRBD1. This CDR3 contains 13 residues. Unmatched junction bases numbered 5, after V lost 5 bases and J lost 7 bases. Germline V gene lookup returns CDR1 LNHDA and CDR2 SQIVND (reference sequence). CDR3 nucleotides: TGTGCCAGTAGTCGGGACAGGGAACGTGGCTACACCTTC. Encoded protein: CASSRDRERGYTF.

Within the sample, this clone is medium-sized. The chain employs TRBV10-2 and TRBJ1-5; D not resolved. Per the germline V gene, CDR1 is WSHSY and CDR2 is SAAADI. V lost 3 bases and J lost 3, with 9 bases in between. There are 14 residues in the CDR3. The CDR3 DNA is TGCGCCAGCAGTGATCCTGGGCTCAATCAGCCCCAGCATTTT. Its protein is CASSDPGLNQPQHF.